These 18 T cell receptor beta chains were sequenced from one sample in a study of cytomegalovirus exposure and HLA in healthy donors. The PCR contained 60 Vbeta and 13 Jbeta primers. The table came from immunoSEQ multiplex PCR; TCRdb's copy has only in-frame clones and leaves some out. The sample has approximately 160,000 clones, approximately 62% seen once. The sequencing input was PBMCs. These receptors came from a man aged 50-60 years in good health and CMV-seronegative.

V gene TRBV25-1 combines with J gene TRBJ2-2, with D perhaps matching TRBD1 (5 bases). This CDR3 has 14 residues. Per germline, CDR1 MGHDK and CDR2 SYGVNS. With 4 bases removed from V and 0 bases from J, the gap between germline ends came to 6 bases. This chain's CDR3 is CASSARANTGELFF. CDR3 DNA sequence: TGTGCCAGCAGTGCCAGGGCGAACACCGGGGAGCTGTTTTTT.

The rearrangement links TRBV28 to TRBJ2-5; 9 bases match TRBD1. Gene TRBJ2-7 matches the end of the DNA better, so the J call may be wrong. The CDR3 contains 16 residues. Per germline, CDR1 MDHEN and CDR2 SYDVKM. CDR3 loop: CASSPLRDRVFDEQYF. The CDR3 DNA reads as TGTGCCAGCAGCCCCCTCCGGGACAGGGTATTCGACGAGCAGTACTTC.

V usage is TRBV19 and J usage is TRBJ2-3, with 7 nucleotides matching TRBD1. CDR3 length equals 16 residues. Germline CDR1 is LNHDA and CDR2 is SQIVND (reference sequence). J gave up 1 base and V 3 bases, and 7 bases lay outside the gene matches. The CDR3 DNA sequence: TGTGCCAGTAGTATCGACAGGGCGCCCCGCACAGATACGCAGTATTTT. Translation gives CASSIDRAPRTDTQYF.

The V and J genes are TRBV21-1 and TRBJ2-2; TRBD1, the D gene given by the table, was not confirmed from the DNA. TRBV21-1 is a pseudogene segment. The CDR3 sequence is 16 residues long. DNA of the CDR3: TGTGCCAGCAGCAACCCTCCGGGACAAGGCACCGGGGAGCTGTTTTTT. Translation: CASSNPPGQGTGELFF.

The rearrangement joins TRBV5-1 to TRBJ2-2, with a possible D match to TRBD1 (5 bases). V gave up 2 bases and J gave up 3 bases, with 8 bases separating them. Germline CDR1 SGHRS, CDR2 YFSETQ. The CDR3 contains 14 residues. The chain's CDR3 is CASSLLQDTGELFF. CDR3 nucleotides: TGCGCCAGCAGCTTATTACAGGACACCGGGGAGCTGTTTTTT.

This clone turned up a few times. The chain joins TRBV2 to TRBJ1-1, with D possibly matching TRBD1 (6 bases). This CDR3 is 14 amino acids long. Germline CDR1 reads SNHLY; CDR2 reads FYNNEI. The ends were cut back, 2 bases at V and 13 bases at J, with 20 bases in the middle. The CDR3 DNA reads TGTGCCAGCAGTGAACACAGGGCGCGTATGTCTTTTTTCTTT. It codes for CASSEHRARMSFFF.

The chain joins TRBV7-6 to TRBJ1-1; D is undetermined. The CDR3 covers 13 residues. The V gene's germline CDR1 is SGHVS and CDR2 FNYEAQ. Deletions cut 0 bases from V and 7 bases from J, with 9 bases between. The CDR3 DNA follows: TGTGCCAGCAGCTTAGCGGCGGGAGATGAAGCTTTCTTT. Translating it yields CASSLAAGDEAFF.

The chain recombines TRBV6-5 with TRBJ1-3, with a weak D call TRBD1 (5 bases). The CDR3 loop spans 15 amino acids. V dropped 6 bases and J dropped 3 bases, with 15 bases sitting between them. The V gene's germline CDR1 is MNHEY and CDR2 SVGAGI. For the CDR3, the DNA is TGTGCCAGCAGGGACCGGGACTCTCTTGGAAACACCATATATTTT. Amino acids: CASRDRDSLGNTIYF.

This clone came up a few times. This rearrangement joins TRBV10-1 to TRBJ2-7, with a weak D call TRBD1 (6 bases). CDR1 WNHNN and CDR2 SYGVQD come from the germline V gene (reference sequence). The CDR3 extends over 16 amino acids. V lost 1 base and J 6 bases, leaving 19 bases between the germline ends. This CDR3 reads CASSEYQTGVHLEQYF. The CDR3 bases are TGCGCCAGCAGTGAGTACCAGACAGGCGTCCATCTCGAGCAGTACTTC.

V usage is TRBV7-2 and J usage is TRBJ2-7, with 11 bases identical to TRBD2. CDR3 length: 17 amino acids. Germline-derived CDR1 and CDR2 are SGHTA and FQGNSA. Trimming at V came to 5 bases and at J to 0 bases, leaving 9 bases not matched to a gene. The CDR3 loop is CASSVSGGAGSSYEQYF. CDR3 DNA: TGTGCCAGCAGCGTTAGCGGGGGGGCAGGAAGCTCCTACGAGCAGTACTTC.

V gene TRBV5-4 combines with J gene TRBJ2-3; TRBD2 is a possible D gene (7 bases). V lost 0 bases and J 0 bases, leaving 20 bases between the germline ends. CDR1 and CDR2 (germline): SGHNT, YYREEE (reference sequence). The CDR3 covers 19 residues. CDR3 sequence: CASSLDWGGHTTSTDTQYF. The CDR3 nucleotides are TGTGCCAGCAGCTTGGATTGGGGGGGCCATACAACTAGCACAGATACGCAGTATTTT.

This chain joins TRBV5-1 and TRBJ2-3; 12 nucleotides agree with TRBD2. The CDR3 has 17 residues. V lost 1 base and J lost 0; bases outside the gene matches: 3. CDR1 is SGHRS, CDR2 YFSETQ, per germline. CDR3 protein: CASSLKTSGGSTDTQYF. The DNA of the CDR3 is TGCGCCAGCAGCTTGAAAACTAGCGGGGGGAGCACAGATACGCAGTATTTT.

The rearrangement joins TRBV5-1 to TRBJ1-2, with D possibly being TRBD1 (6 bases). Trimming stripped 4 bases from V and 4 bases from J, with 14 bases between. CDR1 is SGHRS and CDR2 is YFSETQ in the germline V gene. The CDR3 consists of 14 residues. The CDR3 sequence: CASSNKQGGYGYTF. In DNA form, the CDR3 reads TGCGCCAGCAGCAACAAACAGGGCGGCTATGGCTACACCTTC.

This clone was seen a few times. The CDR3 nucleotides read TGTGCCAGCAGCTTGGTGGTAGGGGTGGGCAATCAGCCCCAGCATTTT. Translation: CASSLVVGVGNQPQHF. The chain couples TRBV5-8 to TRBJ1-5; D may be TRBD1 (5 bases). The length of the CDR3 is 16 residues. CDR1 and CDR2 from the germline V gene are SGHTS and YDEGEE. Deletions cut 0 bases from V and 2 bases from J, with 12 bases between.

The chain has TRBV4-3 and TRBJ1-2; D gene unclear. Between the trimmed V and J ends, which lost 0 bases and 5 bases, there was a span of 7 bases. The CDR3 is 13 residues long. Germline CDR1 LGHNA, CDR2 YSLEER. The CDR3 region has the DNA TGCGCCAGCAGCCAAGATATTCCGTATGGCTACACCTTC. Encoded protein: CASSQDIPYGYTF.

This chain links TRBV29-1 with TRBJ1-1; possible D gene TRBD1, 6 bases. The germline V gene has CDR1 SQVTM and CDR2 ANQGSEA. The CDR3 has 12 residues. V dropped 6 bases and J dropped 3 bases, with 11 bases sitting between them. CDR3 amino acids: CSVGGGYTEAFF. The CDR3 nucleotides are TGCAGCGTAGGGGGGGGGTACACTGAAGCTTTCTTT.

This clone occurred once. This chain connects TRBV10-3 to TRBJ2-3, with TRBD2 matching 7 bases. Losses at the gene ends were 3 bases for V and 1 base for J; bases not matched to a gene: 7. The germline gives CDR1 ENHRY, CDR2 SYGVKD. The CDR3 runs 16 residues. The CDR3 here is CAISEKAGRGTDTQYF. The CDR3 DNA is TGTGCCATCAGTGAAAAGGCGGGGAGGGGCACAGATACGCAGTATTTT.

This clone was counted a few times. CDR3 amino acids: CASSLDGFELGNYGYTF. CDR3 nucleotide sequence: TGCGCCAGCAGCTTGGACGGTTTCGAGCTTGGTAACTATGGCTACACCTTC. The J gene is TRBJ1-2, the V gene TRBV5-1; D remains unclear. The germline V gene has CDR1 SGHRS and CDR2 YFSETQ. This CDR3 has 17 residues. V shed 0 bases and J shed 1 base, with 16 bases lying between them.